Sequencing of this TCR beta chain was carried out in a study of cytomegalovirus exposure and HLA in healthy donors. Study-level results: Three chains tied to CMV proved CMV antigen-specific in vitro. The later analysis indicated that the majority of CMV-associated TCR beta chains appeared HLA-restricted. Published work reported that the classifier diagnosed cytomegalovirus status with high specificity and sensitivity. The authors judged a highly shared variant cluster likely a sequencing artifact.

With 4 bases removed from V and 5 bases from J, the gap between germline ends came to 6 bases. CDR1 is SQVTM, CDR2 ANQGSEA, per germline. The CDR3 is 10 amino acids. 60 Vbeta and 13 Jbeta primers were used in PCR. Here immunoSEQ multiplex PCR was the method, and the copy in TCRdb shows in-frame clones only, minus some. The sample lists more than 95,000 clones; over 9.5% were seen once. This clone has just a few counts. What it binds is unknown. V is TRBV29-1 and J is TRBJ2-7; the D is unclear. This receptor was identified in a man aged 40-55 years in good health and CMV-seropositive. Specimen: PBMCs. CDR3 sequence reads: CSVGGDEQYF. CDR3 DNA sequence: TGCAGCGTTGGAGGAGACGAGCAGTACTTC.